One T cell receptor (beta chain) is described in this entry. This entry belongs to a study of blood T cell repertoires in COVID-19. The germline V gene encodes CDR1 SGHRS and CDR2 YFSETQ. With 2 bases clipped from V and 1 base from J, the junction kept 11 bases outside the gene matches. The CDR3 extends over 17 amino acids. As originally analysed: By means of reference gene primer amplification, nucleated cell counts were estimated. Sequenced by immunoSEQ multiplex PCR; TCRdb stores in-frame clones only, minus some. D and trimming were read from the DNA, whereas the V and J calls and clone size are those reported in that table. The data contain tens of thousands of clones, roughly nine tenths of them singletons.

The chain links TRBV5-1 to TRBJ2-7; TRBD2 matches at 8 bases. The sample comprised peripheral blood. The source of this sequence is a human donor in a cohort sampled during active COVID-19. CDR3 bases: TGCGCCAGCAGCTTAATATCTCCGGCTAGCGGGTCCTACGAGCAGTACTTC. It translates to CASSLISPASGSYEQYF. Combining the CDR3 with reference TRBV5-1 and TRBJ2-7 gives the whole variable domain KAGVTQTPRYLIKTRGQQVTLSCSPISGHRSVSWYQQTPGQGLQFLFEYFSETQRNKGNFPGRFSGRQFSNSRSEMNVSTLELGDSALYLCASSLISPASGSYEQYFGPGTRLTVT.